Listed below are T cell receptor beta chains from one sample, sequenced in a study of response to subunit inactivated influenza vaccine. TCRdb processed the RT-PCR reads anew with MiXCR; each CDR3 protein has one entry. The repertoire holds approximately 480,000 distinct CDR3 sequences, 11% seen once, with approximately 12% in the top ten. This specimen was PBMCs from blood, taken roughly 46 days after vaccination. Every receptor here comes from a man in his fifties who received an inactivated influenza vaccine. CDR3s include the opening cysteine and the closing phenylalanine or tryptophan. D genes are given only for firm matches. Rows give clone size only sometimes, using once, few, many, or a class for an expanded clone.

j_call clone_size v_call d_call cdr3_nt cdr3_aa
TRBJ2-2 - TRBV18 - TGTGCCAGATCACGGGGCGTTACCGGGGAGCTGTTTTTT CARSRGVTGELFF
TRBJ2-1 many TRBV4-1 - TGCGCCAGCAGCCAGGGGGGTTTTAGCTCAGACAATGAGCAGTTCTTC CASSQGGFSSDNEQFF
TRBJ2-5 many TRBV28 TRBD1 TGTGCCAGCAGTTTAGGCCAAAGGACAGGGGCTGTGGAGACCCAGTACTTC CASSLGQRTGAVETQYF
TRBJ2-7 - TRBV20-1 - TGCAGCCTACGGGGTCCTAGTCCACCCTACGAGCAGTACTTC CSLRGPSPPYEQYF
TRBJ1-1 - TRBV12-3/TRBV12-4 - TGTGCCAGCAGTCCCCTCTATGTTTTAGTGAACACTGAAGCTTTCTTT CASSPLYVLVNTEAFF
TRBJ2-2 - TRBV7-9 TRBD2 TGTGCCAGCAGATCCAGCGGGAGCAACGGGGAGCTGTTTTTT CASRSSGSNGELFF
TRBJ1-1 - TRBV2 - TGTGCCAGCAGTGAAGAGGGGGGCACTGAAGCTTTCTTT CASSEEGGTEAFF
TRBJ2-4 - TRBV4-3 TRBD2 TGCGCCAGCAGCCAGATTTGGACTAGCGGGGGACCTCTAGCCAAAAACATTCAGTACTTC CASSQIWTSGGPLAKNIQYF
TRBJ2-1 few TRBV7-3 - TGTGCCAGCAGCTTAAAGTCCTATGAATCCCGCTCCTACAATGAGCAGTTCTTC CASSLKSYESRSYNEQFF
TRBJ2-3 few TRBV7-2 - TGTGCCACCACCCAGTTTTTCCGCACAGATACGCAGTATTTT CATTQFFRTDTQYF
TRBJ2-3 - TRBV7-2 - TGTGCCAGCAGCTTTGCACTAACTTCGAGCACAGATACGCAGTATTTT CASSFALTSSTDTQYF
TRBJ1-1 - TRBV6-5 TRBD1 TGTGCCAGCAGTTACTCGAAAGGACAGGGGGCCACTGAAGCTTTCTTT CASSYSKGQGATEAFF
TRBJ2-2 few TRBV12-3/TRBV12-4 - TGTGCCAGCAGAGCCAGGAACACCGGGGAGCTGTTTTTT CASRARNTGELFF
TRBJ1-6 - TRBV5-1 TRBD1 TGCGCCAGCAGCAGGGGACAGGACAATTCACCCCTCCACTTT CASSRGQDNSPLHF
TRBJ2-3 many TRBV20-1 - TGCAGTGCTATTGGTCAAGCCGGCACAGATACGCAGTATTTT CSAIGQAGTDTQYF
TRBJ2-1 - TRBV15 TRBD2 TGTGCCACCAGCGGACGGACTAGCGGGGCGGTCAATGAGCAGTTCTTC CATSGRTSGAVNEQFF
TRBJ2-1 few TRBV15 TRBD2 TGTGCCACCAGCAGAGATCGGCTAGCGGGTAATGAGCAGTTCTTC CATSRDRLAGNEQFF
TRBJ2-5 few TRBV9 TRBD2 TGTGCCAGCAGCAGAAGCGGGAGTTACGAGACCCAGTACTTC CASSRSGSYETQYF
TRBJ1-2 many TRBV20-1 TRBD1 TGCAGTGCTACGGACAGGGGCCCTAACTATGGCTACACCTTC CSATDRGPNYGYTF
TRBJ2-7 - TRBV4-3 - TGCGCCAGCAGCCTCTCGACAGGCTTTACCTACGAGCAGTACTTC CASSLSTGFTYEQYF
TRBJ2-2 - TRBV2 - TGTGCCAGCATTGGGCGGAACACCGGGGAGCTGTTTTTT CASIGRNTGELFF
TRBJ2-1 few TRBV7-9 - TGTGCCAGCAGCCCCCCGACGGTTTACAATGAGCAGTTCTTC CASSPPTVYNEQFF
TRBJ1-1 - TRBV29-1 - TGCAGCGTTGAAGACTGGACTATACGGACTGAAGCTTTCTTT CSVEDWTIRTEAFF
TRBJ2-2 - TRBV4-3 TRBD1 TGCGCCAGCAGCCAGCTGGGGACAGGGAGTGGCGGGGAGCTGTTTTTT CASSQLGTGSGGELFF
TRBJ2-3 many TRBV12-3/TRBV12-4 TRBD2 TGTGCCAGCAGTGCGGGGGACGGAAACATGGTTACGCAGTATTTT CASSAGDGNMVTQYF
TRBJ1-5 - TRBV11-2 TRBD1 TGTGCCAGCAGCTTAGACCGGACAGGGGGACAGCCCCAGCATTTT CASSLDRTGGQPQHF
TRBJ2-4 - TRBV20-1 TRBD1 TGCAGTGCTAGAGATGGGGCAGGGGGAAACATTCAGTACTTC CSARDGAGGNIQYF
TRBJ2-7 - TRBV20-1 - TGCAGTGCTGTTCAGAAACCTTCCTACGAGCAGTACTTC CSAVQKPSYEQYF
TRBJ2-2 many TRBV7-6 - TGTGCCAGCAGCTTAGGGTTTACGAACACCGGGGAGCTGTTTTTT CASSLGFTNTGELFF
TRBJ2-5 few TRBV12-3/TRBV12-4 - TGTGCCAGCAGCCTCTCCCTGTGGGAGACCCAGTACTTC CASSLSLWETQYF
TRBJ2-2 once TRBV6-5 - TGTGCCAGCAGTCCCTCGCTAGCCGGGGAGCTGTTTTTT CASSPSLAGELFF
TRBJ2-1 - TRBV11-1 - TGTGCCAGCGCGACAGTTAGCGGAACAGATGAGCAGTTCTTC CASATVSGTDEQFF
TRBJ2-3 - TRBV6-1 TRBD2 TGTGCCAGCAGTGAAGTACCGGGAGGGCGCACAGATACGCAGTATTTT CASSEVPGGRTDTQYF
TRBJ2-3 - TRBV12-3/TRBV12-4 - TGTGCCAGCAGTTACCTAGGGTGGACAGATACGCAGTATTTT CASSYLGWTDTQYF
TRBJ2-1 many TRBV9 - TGTGCCAGCAGCGTAGGGGGGACTTTCAATGAGCAGTTCTTC CASSVGGTFNEQFF
TRBJ2-7 - TRBV20-1 TRBD1 TGCAGTGCCGGGACAGGGAGCTCCTACGAGCAGAACTTC CSAGTGSSYEQNF
TRBJ2-5 many TRBV29-1 TRBD1 TGCAGCGTTGGTGGGACAGGGGAAGAGACCCAGTACTTC CSVGGTGEETQYF
TRBJ2-1 few TRBV3-1 TRBD1 TGTGCCAGCAGTCACCGGTGGACAGGGAGGAATGAGCAGTTCTTC CASSHRWTGRNEQFF
TRBJ2-5 many TRBV12-3/TRBV12-4 - TGTGCCAGCAGTGATAATATAGAGACCCAGTACTTC CASSDNIETQYF
TRBJ1-2 many TRBV12-3/TRBV12-4 - TGTGCCAGCAGTTCTAGGGTTGGCTACACCTTC CASSSRVGYTF
TRBJ2-7 many TRBV6-2/TRBV6-3 TRBD1 TGTGCCAGCAGTTACGGGCCAGGGGGTTCCTACGAGCAGTACTTC CASSYGPGGSYEQYF
TRBJ2-5 few TRBV19 - TGTGCCAGTAGTGTAGACCATGCCCAAGAGACCCAGTACTTC CASSVDHAQETQYF
TRBJ2-7 few TRBV7-2 - TGTGCCAGCAGCTGGGGACCGAACTACGAGCAGTACTTC CASSWGPNYEQYF
TRBJ1-4 few TRBV12-3/TRBV12-4 - TGTGCCAGCAGTCGCGGGATACTCGAGCTGTTTTTT CASSRGILELFF
TRBJ2-1 few TRBV18 TRBD1 TGTGCCAGCTCATTGACAGGGGTTGAGCAGTTCTTC CASSLTGVEQFF
TRBJ2-4 few TRBV20-1 TRBD2 TGCAGTGCTAGAGTAGGGCTAGCGGGAGCTGGGTCGCAGTACTTC CSARVGLAGAGSQYF